This T cell receptor beta chain came from a study of T cells after yellow fever vaccination. Study as a whole: SMART-Seq v4 Ultra Low Input served to prepare low-cell-number fractions.

This CDR3 has 13 residues. The J segment lost 5 bases and the V segment lost 7 bases, leaving 3 bases of the junction unmatched. Per germline, CDR1 SNHLY and CDR2 FYNNEI. Whole-study results and caveats: Though weaker, the secondary response peaked faster, on day 5 versus 15.

This clonotype was found a few times. Its antigen is still unknown. TCRdb fed the 5' RACE reads into MiXCR, producing one record per CDR3 protein. The profile shows some 600,000 distinct CDR3 sequences, approximately 13% of them singletons. The V and J genes are TRBV2 and TRBJ2-1; 9 positions agree with TRBD2. The sequence was collected from a man younger than 40 who received the YFV17D yellow fever vaccine. The specimen comprised PBMCs, sampled on the day of the yellow fever booster vaccination. The CDR3 sequence is CASNGGRDNEQFF. CDR3 nucleotide sequence: TGTGCCAGCAATGGCGGGAGGGACAATGAGCAGTTCTTC. The full variable domain, rest sourced from reference TRBV2 and TRBJ2-1, is EPEVTQTPSHQVTQMGQEVILRCVPISNHLYFYWYRQILGQKVEFLVSFYNNEISEKSEIFDDQFSVERPDGSNFTLKIRSTKLEDSAMYFCASNGGRDNEQFFGPGTRLTVL.